This is a list of T cell receptor beta chains from one sample in a study of Ad26.COV2.S vaccination and SARS-CoV-2 variants. Clones were sequenced by immunoSEQ multiplex PCR, and TCRdb holds only the in-frame ones, with some missing. The sample lists some 240,000 clones; around 88% were seen once. The sample was peripheral blood, taken in a trial of Ad26.COV2.S vaccine versus placebo. Source of these receptors: a person between 18 and 65 years old who received the Ad26.COV2.S COVID-19 vaccine or a placebo. The conserved cysteine and the conserved F or W are not part of the CDR3 here. Fields, in order: J gene, V gene, CDR3 protein.

>TRBJ2-3|TRBV4-1
ASSQDPPARTDTQY
>TRBJ2-3|TRBV7-2
ASSYLNGVTDTQY
>TRBJ2-3|TRBV5-1
ASSFGLAGGRTDTQY
>TRBJ1-1|TRBV19
ASRARIDNQNTEAF
>TRBJ2-5|TRBV9
ASSPTVPGETQY
>TRBJ2-7|TRBV27
ASSFRRSSYEQY
>TRBJ2-5|TRBV7-3
ASSYQGGRETQY
>TRBJ2-4|TRBV18
ASSLGDQGNIQY
>TRBJ2-1|TRBV14
ASSVIGFEVGNEQF
>TRBJ1-2|TRBV30
AWKARNYGYT
>TRBJ2-2|TRBV11-3
ASSPGTGRTGELF
>TRBJ2-4|TRBV3-1/TRBV3-2
ASSQVGDSRRNIQY
>TRBJ2-5|TRBV27
ASSPNLPGLAGAISKETQY
>TRBJ2-7|TRBV7-6
ASSLNVGVAYEQY
>TRBJ1-1|TRBV30
AWSKKSNTEAF
>TRBJ2-3|TRBV7-9
ASSFEKVTQY
>TRBJ1-5|TRBV18
ASSPRSGLSNQPQH
>TRBJ1-6|TRBV2
ASKRRAAANSPLH
>TRBJ2-2|TRBV19
ASSSKQKGNTGELF
>TRBJ2-3|TRBV7-3
ASSLMHSTDTQY
>TRBJ1-5|TRBV27
ASSLSTWGHQPQH
>TRBJ1-3|TRBV14
ASSLTGKLAGNTIY
>TRBJ2-5|TRBV5-4
ASRPGGGGARETQY
>TRBJ2-1|TRBV7-9
ASSSVSSGNSYNEQF